A single sample gave rise to the 10 T cell receptor beta chains below, sequenced in a study of human T cells and chemical hapten exposure. Whole blood, unfractionated, served as the material for total RNA extraction. The study's library attached unique molecular identifiers to single cDNA molecules. TCRdb analysed the reads with MiXCR anew, one entry per CDR3 protein. The table has more than 100,000 distinct CDR3 sequences, 8.5% seen once; the top ten hold approximately 1.5%. Sequencing was done on a sample of whole blood. The receptors were sampled from a human donor in good health. Some clones in this sample may be carry-over from other donors' samples.

This clonotype was observed at least ten times. The chain is built from TRBV20-1 and TRBJ1-2, with TRBD1 as a possible D gene (5 bases). The CDR3 runs to 16 residues. V was pared by 5 bases and J by 4 bases, with 23 bases between. Germline-derived CDR1 and CDR2 are DFQATT and SNEGSKA (reference sequence). The CDR3 loop is CSAPPPPTGPGYGYTF. DNA for the CDR3: TGCAGTGCTCCGCCCCCCCCCACGGGACCGGGCTATGGCTACACCTTC.

This clonotype was observed many times. The CDR3 reads CSARAGEPYNEQFF. Written as DNA, the CDR3 is TGCAGTGCTAGGGCTGGGGAGCCCTACAATGAGCAGTTCTTC. This chain joins TRBV20-1 and TRBJ2-1, with a possible D match to TRBD2 (5 bases). The CDR3 spans 14 residues. The germline V and J ends were trimmed by 3 bases and 2 bases, with 11 bases remaining between them. CDR1 and CDR2 (germline): DFQATT, SNEGSKA (reference sequence).

V usage is TRBV20-1 and J usage is TRBJ2-5; 7 bases are a match to TRBD1. With 6 bases clipped from V and 2 bases from J, the junction kept 6 bases outside the gene matches. Germline V lookup: CDR1 DFQATT, CDR2 SNEGSKA (reference sequence). The CDR3 is 13 amino acids. CDR3 sequence: CSAVGQVQETQYF. In nucleotides, the CDR3 is TGCAGTGCCGTAGGACAGGTGCAAGAGACCCAGTACTTC.

There are many counts of this clonotype. V and J are TRBV18 and TRBJ2-3; 7 nucleotides agree with TRBD1. The V gene end was trimmed by 2 bases and the J gene end by 0 bases; junction bases not matched to a gene: 2. The CDR3 totals 15 residues. Germline V gene lookup returns CDR1 KGHSH and CDR2 LQKENI. In nucleotides, the CDR3 is TGTGCCAGCTCACCAAACAGGGGAAGCACAGATACGCAGTATTTT. Translated: CASSPNRGSTDTQYF.

This clonotype showed up many times. V is TRBV6-2 or TRBV6-3 and J is TRBJ1-1; D unclear. This CDR3 has 16 amino acids. With 2 bases removed from V and 0 bases from J, the gap between germline ends came to 13 bases. CDR1 and CDR2 from the germline V gene are MNHEY and SVGEGT. The CDR3 is CASSYGLETLNTEAFF. In DNA form, the CDR3 reads TGTGCCAGCAGTTACGGCTTGGAGACCCTGAACACTGAAGCTTTCTTT.

This clonotype was recorded at least ten times. The chain employs TRBV12-3 or TRBV12-4 and TRBJ1-5, with no clear D. V lost 5 bases, J lost 0 bases, and 11 bases lay in between. The CDR3 consists of 15 residues. The CDR3 region has the DNA TGTGCCAGCAGTCCGTGGAGGTATAGCAATCAGCCCCAGCATTTT. Its translation is CASSPWRYSNQPQHF.

This clonotype was counted only a few times. One end of the junction varies from germline; a read error may be responsible. The chain carries TRBV11-2 and TRBJ1-1; the D gene is possibly TRBD1 (5 bases). There are 14 residues in the CDR3. Per germline, CDR1 SGHAT and CDR2 FQNNGV. The CDR3 reads CASSLDSLDTEAFF. As DNA, the CDR3 is TGTGCCAGCAGTTTAGACAGTCTGGACACTGAAGCTTTCTTT.

The chain couples TRBV20-1 to TRBJ2-3, with 7 bases fitting TRBD2. Trimming removed 0 bases from V and 0 bases from J; junction bases left unmatched: 9. CDR1 is DFQATT, CDR2 SNEGSKA, per germline (reference sequence). The CDR3 has 17 residues. CDR3: CSARDSPAGKSTDTQYF. The CDR3 DNA is TGCAGTGCTAGAGATTCCCCAGCGGGAAAAAGCACAGATACGCAGTATTTT.

This clonotype was found many times. The rearrangement joins TRBV11-2 to TRBJ1-1; the D gene is possibly TRBD1 (6 bases). Germline V gene sequence: CDR1 SGHAT, CDR2 FQNNGV. The germline V and J ends were trimmed by 3 bases and 4 bases, with 9 bases remaining between them. This CDR3 region has 13 residues. The CDR3 protein is CASSLYRATEAFF. The DNA for the CDR3 is TGTGCCAGCAGCTTGTACAGGGCCACTGAAGCTTTCTTT.

This clonotype has ten or more counts. This chain joins TRBV6-5 and TRBJ2-7; 7 bases align to TRBD2. Germline V lookup: CDR1 MNHEY, CDR2 SVGAGI. The CDR3 has 13 residues. After removal of 6 bases from V and 3 bases from J, the junction contained 5 bases not matched to a gene. CDR3 sequence: CASRTGGNYEQYF. The CDR3 DNA follows: TGTGCCAGCAGGACGGGGGGAAACTACGAGCAGTACTTC.